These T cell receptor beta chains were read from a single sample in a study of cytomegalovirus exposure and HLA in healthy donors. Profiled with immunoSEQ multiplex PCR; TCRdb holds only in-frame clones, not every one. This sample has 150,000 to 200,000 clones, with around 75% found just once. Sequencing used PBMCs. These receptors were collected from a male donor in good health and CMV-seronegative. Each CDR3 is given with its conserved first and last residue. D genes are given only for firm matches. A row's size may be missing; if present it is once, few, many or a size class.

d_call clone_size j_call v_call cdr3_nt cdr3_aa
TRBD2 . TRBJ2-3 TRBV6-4 TGTGCCAGCAGTGCCAGCGGGGGGAGCACAGATACGCAGTATTTT CASSASGGSTDTQYF
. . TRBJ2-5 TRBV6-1 TGTGCCAGCAGTGAAACGCAGTCTTACGGGGAGACCCAGTACTTC CASSETQSYGETQYF
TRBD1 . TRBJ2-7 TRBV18 TGTGCCAGCTCAGCGACCGGGACAGGGCGTGAGCAGTACTTC CASSATGTGREQYF
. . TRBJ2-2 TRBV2 TGTGCCAGCATAGAGGGCCTGAGCACCGGGGAGCTGTTTTTT CASIEGLSTGELFF
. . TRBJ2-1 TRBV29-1 TGCAGCGTTGAACTACTAGGTAATGAGCAGTTCTTC CSVELLGNEQFF
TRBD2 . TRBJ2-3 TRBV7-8 TGTGCCAGCAGCTCCCAACTAGCGGGGGCGGCGGGCACAGATACGCAGTATTTT CASSSQLAGAAGTDTQYF
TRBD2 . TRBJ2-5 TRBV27 TGTGCCAGCAGTTTACCGGGGAGGGAGGAGACCCAGTACTTC CASSLPGREETQYF
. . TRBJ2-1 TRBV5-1 TGCGCCAGCAGCTTTACGCCAGGGTCCTACAATGAGCAGTTCTTC CASSFTPGSYNEQFF
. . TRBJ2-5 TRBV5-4 TGTGCCAGCAGCTTGTTCCTGCAAGAGACCCAGTACTTC CASSLFLQETQYF
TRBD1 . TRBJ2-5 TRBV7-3 TGTGCCAGCAGCCGGGACAGCAAACAAGAGACCCAGTACTTC CASSRDSKQETQYF
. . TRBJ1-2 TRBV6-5 TGTGCCAGCAGTTACTCAAACATTTATGGCTACACCTTC CASSYSNIYGYTF
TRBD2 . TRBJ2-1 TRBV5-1 TGCGCCAGCAGCTTGGTTAGCGGGGCCCCCAATGAGCAGTTCTTC CASSLVSGAPNEQFF
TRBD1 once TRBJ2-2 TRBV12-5 TGTGCTAGTGGTTTCACCCCGGGACAGGAGATCTCCGGGGAGCTGTTTTTT CASGFTPGQEISGELFF
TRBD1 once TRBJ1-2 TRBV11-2 TGTGCCAGCAGCCCGGGACAGAACTATGGCTACACCTTC CASSPGQNYGYTF
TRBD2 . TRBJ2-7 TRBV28 TGTGCCAGCAGTTTATGGGCTAGCGGGAGTCGAGAGCAGTACTTC CASSLWASGSREQYF
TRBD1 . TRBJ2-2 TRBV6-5 TGTGCCAGCAGGAGACAGGGCACCGGGGAGCTGTTTTTT CASRRQGTGELFF
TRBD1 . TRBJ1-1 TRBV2 TGTGCCAGCAGTAAGCGGACAGGTATGAACACTGAAGCTTTCTTT CASSKRTGMNTEAFF
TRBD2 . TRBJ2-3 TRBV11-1 TGTGCCAGCAGCAGGAAGCGGGATGGGGGAAATAAAGATACGCAGTATTTT CASSRKRDGGNKDTQYF
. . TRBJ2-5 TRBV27 TGTGCCAGCAGTTTAGATGGTAGCGAAGAGACCCAGTACTTC CASSLDGSEETQYF
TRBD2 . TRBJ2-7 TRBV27 TGTGCCAGCAGTTTATCGGGTCCAGCGGGGTCCTACGAGCAGTACTTC CASSLSGPAGSYEQYF
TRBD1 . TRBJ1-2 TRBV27 TGTGCCAGCAGTTTATATGCCCAGGGGGAGAACTATGGCTACACCTTC CASSLYAQGENYGYTF
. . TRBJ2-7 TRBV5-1 TGCGCCAGCAGCTTGAAGGGCAGGGTCGACGAGCAGTACTTC CASSLKGRVDEQYF
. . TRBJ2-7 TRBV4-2 TGTGCCAGCAGCCAAGAGGCAGGGGAGCAGTACTTC CASSQEAGEQYF
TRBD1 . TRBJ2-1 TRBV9 TGTGCCAGCAGCGTTGGACAGGGCTCCCAAGACAATGAGCAGTTCTTC CASSVGQGSQDNEQFF
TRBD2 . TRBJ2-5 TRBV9 TGTGCCAGCAGCGTACATAGCGGGACGGAGACCCAGTACTTC CASSVHSGTETQYF
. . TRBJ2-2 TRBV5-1 TGCGCCAGCAGCCCGGCGGAAGGGGTTACCGGGGAGCTGTTTTTT CASSPAEGVTGELFF
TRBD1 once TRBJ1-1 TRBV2 TGTGCCAGCAGGGGGACAGGGGAAGGGTTAAAGAACACTGAAGCTTTCTTT CASRGTGEGLKNTEAFF
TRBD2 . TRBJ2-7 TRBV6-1 TGTGCCAGCAGTGAAAACGGGAGCGGGGCCTACGAGCAGTACTTC CASSENGSGAYEQYF
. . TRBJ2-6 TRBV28 TGTGCCAGCAAGAACCCCGGGTCCTCTGGGGCCAACGTCCTGACTTTC CASKNPGSSGANVLTF
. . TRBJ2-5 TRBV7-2 TGTGCCAGCAGCTTAGGGGCAGGCCAAGAGACCCAGTACTTC CASSLGAGQETQYF
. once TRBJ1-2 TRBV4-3 TGCGCCAGCAGCCAAGATTTGGGAGACGTAGGCACCTTC CASSQDLGDVGTF
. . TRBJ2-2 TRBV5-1 TGCGCCAGCAGCTTGGCCTACGGGGGGAACACCGGGGAGCTGTTTTTT CASSLAYGGNTGELFF
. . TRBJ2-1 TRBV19 TGTGCCAGTGGACCTACTAGGGTGGGTGAGCAGTTCTTC CASGPTRVGEQFF
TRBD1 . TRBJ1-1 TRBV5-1 TGCGCCAGCAGCTTGACAGGGGCGAACACTGAAGCTTTCTTT CASSLTGANTEAFF
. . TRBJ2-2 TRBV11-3 TGTGCCAGCAGCTCAACTAGCACCGGGGAGCTGTTTTTT CASSSTSTGELFF
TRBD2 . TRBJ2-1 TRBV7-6 TGTGCCAGCAGCCCGAGTCTCCGGGGGGACAATGAGCAGTTCTTC CASSPSLRGDNEQFF
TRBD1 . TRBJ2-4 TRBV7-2 TGTGCCAGCAGCCTGGGGACAGTCCAAAACATTCAGTACTTC CASSLGTVQNIQYF
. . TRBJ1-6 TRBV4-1 TGCGCCAGCAGCCAAGTTACGACAGGTAATTCACCCCTCCACTTT CASSQVTTGNSPLHF
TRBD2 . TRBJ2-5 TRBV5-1 TGCGCCAGCAGCTTGGCAACTAGCGGCCAAGAGACCCAGTACTTC CASSLATSGQETQYF
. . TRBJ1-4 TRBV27 TGTGCCAGCAGTAGGGGTGAGACTAATGAAAAACTGTTTTTT CASSRGETNEKLFF
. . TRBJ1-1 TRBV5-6 TGTGCCAGCAGCTTGGAAGGGAGAACTGAAGCTTTCTTT CASSLEGRTEAFF
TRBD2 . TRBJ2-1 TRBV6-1 TGTGCCAGCAGTATATCTAGCGGGTCCTACAATGAGCAGTTCTTC CASSISSGSYNEQFF
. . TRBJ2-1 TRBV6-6 TGTGCCAGCAGTGACCCGGGACTTAACAATGAGCAGTTCTTC CASSDPGLNNEQFF
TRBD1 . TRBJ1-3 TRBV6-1 TGTGCCAGCATCACAGGGGGCGCAGGAGGAAACACCATATATTTT CASITGGAGGNTIYF
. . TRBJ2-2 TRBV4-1 TGTGCCAGCAGCCAAGGGACTTCGAACACCGGGGAGCTGTTTTTT CASSQGTSNTGELFF
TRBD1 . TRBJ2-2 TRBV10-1 TGCGCCAGCAGTCCTAACCTCCACCGTCGGGACAGGGGGCAGGGCGGGGAGCTGTTTTTT CASSPNLHRRDRGQGGELFF
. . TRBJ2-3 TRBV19 TGTGCCAGTAGTCCCAACCCCTTTCAAGGTAGCCCAGATACGCAGTATTTT CASSPNPFQGSPDTQYF
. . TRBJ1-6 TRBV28 TGTGCCAGCAGTTTAGAGCAGGGTGGCTCACCCCTCCACTTT CASSLEQGGSPLHF
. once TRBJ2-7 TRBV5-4 TGTGCCAGCAGCTTGGCTGGGCTAGCGCCCTCCTACGAGCAGTACTTC CASSLAGLAPSYEQYF
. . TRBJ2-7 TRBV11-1 TGTGCCAGCAGCCCGGGAAGCATTAGCTCCTACGAGCAGTACTTC CASSPGSISSYEQYF
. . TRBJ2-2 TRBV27 TGTGCCAGCAGTCCCAGGAGGGACGTGAACACCGGGGAGCTGTTTTTT CASSPRRDVNTGELFF
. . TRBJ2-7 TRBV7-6 TGTGCCAGCAGCTTACTCGGGAGCTCCTACGAGCAGTACTTC CASSLLGSSYEQYF
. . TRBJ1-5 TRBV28 TGTGCCAGCAGTTTAAGAGGCACCCCCAATCAGCCCCAGCATTTT CASSLRGTPNQPQHF
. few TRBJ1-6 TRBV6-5 TGTGCCAGCAACCCTCAGGGTGGGAATTCACCCCTCCACTTT CASNPQGGNSPLHF
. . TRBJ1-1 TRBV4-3 TGCGCCAGCAGCCAAGACCAGGGGAACACTGAAGCTTTCTTT CASSQDQGNTEAFF